These T cell receptor beta chains were read from a single sample in a study of OX40 agonist ivuxolimab in advanced cancers. The table came from immunoSEQ multiplex PCR; TCRdb's copy has only in-frame clones and leaves some out. The repertoire holds just over 95,000 clones, with 70% to 85% as singletons. This material consisted of CD4+ or CD8+ T cells sorted from blood, taken in a trial of the OX40 agonist ivuxolimab. These receptors were taken from an adult with an advanced solid tumor such as melanoma, head and neck, liver or kidney cancer. CDR3s include the opening cysteine and the closing phenylalanine or tryptophan. The D gene is left open where the match is weak. Expanded clones get a size class; other rows say once, few or many, or leave the size out.

abundance: few; d_gene: -; j_gene: TRBJ2-7; v_gene: TRBV19; len: 13; CDR3aa: CASSISRLGEQYF; CDR3nt: TGTGCCAGTAGTATCTCCCGCCTGGGCGAGCAGTACTTC
abundance: -; d_gene: -; j_gene: TRBJ2-2; v_gene: TRBV30; len: 17; CDR3aa: CAWSVDAPVVNTGELFF; CDR3nt: TGTGCCTGGAGTGTAGACGCGCCAGTGGTGAACACCGGGGAGCTGTTTTTT
abundance: -; d_gene: TRBD2; j_gene: TRBJ2-1; v_gene: TRBV5-1; len: 14; CDR3aa: CASTPGLAGGEQFF; CDR3nt: TGCGCCAGCACCCCGGGACTAGCGGGAGGTGAGCAGTTCTTC
abundance: -; d_gene: -; j_gene: TRBJ1-2; v_gene: TRBV7-6; len: 13; CDR3aa: CASSLAGGRSYTF; CDR3nt: TGTGCCAGCAGCTTAGCGGGAGGTAGGAGCTACACCTTC
abundance: once; d_gene: -; j_gene: TRBJ2-2; v_gene: TRBV9; len: 13; CDR3aa: CASGEANTGELFF; CDR3nt: TGTGCCAGCGGGGAGGCGAACACCGGGGAGCTGTTTTTT
abundance: -; d_gene: -; j_gene: TRBJ2-1; v_gene: TRBV7-2; len: 15; CDR3aa: CASRPPGWTYNEQFF; CDR3nt: TGTGCCAGCAGGCCCCCGGGTTGGACCTACAATGAGCAGTTCTTC
abundance: few; d_gene: -; j_gene: TRBJ2-7; v_gene: TRBV6-4; len: 17; CDR3aa: CASSDSKWGTPPYEQYF; CDR3nt: TGTGCCAGCAGTGACTCCAAGTGGGGAACCCCCCCGTACGAGCAGTACTTC
abundance: -; d_gene: -; j_gene: TRBJ1-5; v_gene: TRBV19; len: 14; CDR3aa: CASRLVNSNQPQHF; CDR3nt: TGTGCCAGTCGACTTGTGAATAGCAATCAGCCCCAGCATTTT
abundance: -; d_gene: -; j_gene: TRBJ2-3; v_gene: TRBV21-1; len: 18; CDR3aa: CASSNGGRGTYLRDTQYF; CDR3nt: TGTGCCAGCAGCAATGGGGGACGTGGGACATATCTGAGAGATACGCAGTATTTT
abundance: -; d_gene: -; j_gene: TRBJ2-7; v_gene: TRBV7-8; len: 14; CDR3aa: CASSSEGFSYEQYF; CDR3nt: TGTGCCAGCAGCTCCGAGGGGTTCTCCTACGAGCAGTACTTC
abundance: -; d_gene: TRBD1; j_gene: TRBJ2-5; v_gene: TRBV6-1; len: 17; CDR3aa: CASSEDRDRGRVETQYF; CDR3nt: TGTGCCAGCAGTGAAGACCGGGACAGGGGTCGTGTTGAGACCCAGTACTTC
abundance: -; d_gene: -; j_gene: TRBJ1-4; v_gene: TRBV5-1; len: 16; CDR3aa: CASSLAGTGDHEKLFF; CDR3nt: TGCGCCAGCAGCTTGGCCGGAACAGGCGACCATGAAAAACTGTTTTTT
abundance: -; d_gene: TRBD2; j_gene: TRBJ2-7; v_gene: TRBV11-2; len: 17; CDR3aa: CASSLEGSLALRYEQYF; CDR3nt: TGTGCCAGCAGCTTAGAGGGGTCACTAGCGCTCCGCTACGAGCAGTACTTC
abundance: -; d_gene: -; j_gene: TRBJ1-5; v_gene: TRBV19; len: 15; CDR3aa: CASSTPSGFNQPQHF; CDR3nt: TGTGCCAGTAGTACCCCCAGCGGGTTCAATCAGCCCCAGCATTTT
abundance: -; d_gene: TRBD1; j_gene: TRBJ2-7; v_gene: TRBV10-3; len: 14; CDR3aa: CATHPGTGPYEQYF; CDR3nt: TGTGCCACGCACCCCGGGACAGGCCCCTACGAGCAGTACTTC
abundance: -; d_gene: -; j_gene: TRBJ2-1; v_gene: TRBV4-1; len: 13; CDR3aa: CASTWVGNNEQFF; CDR3nt: TGCGCCAGCACCTGGGTGGGAAACAATGAGCAGTTCTTC
abundance: -; d_gene: -; j_gene: TRBJ2-7; v_gene: TRBV11-2; len: 16; CDR3aa: CASSLVGGDTLLEQYF; CDR3nt: TGTGCCAGCAGCCTAGTGGGCGGGGACACCCTTCTCGAGCAGTACTTC
abundance: -; d_gene: TRBD1; j_gene: TRBJ2-3; v_gene: TRBV2; len: 15; CDR3aa: CASHTRQGSTDTQYF; CDR3nt: TGTGCCAGCCATACGCGACAGGGAAGTACAGATACGCAGTATTTT
abundance: once; d_gene: -; j_gene: TRBJ1-1; v_gene: TRBV5-8; len: 10; CDR3aa: CANGQTEAFF; CDR3nt: TGTGCCAACGGGCAGACTGAAGCTTTCTTT
abundance: -; d_gene: TRBD1; j_gene: TRBJ2-3; v_gene: TRBV5-5; len: 15; CDR3aa: CASSLWDRVPDTQYF; CDR3nt: TGTGCCAGCAGCTTGTGGGACAGGGTGCCAGATACGCAGTATTTT
abundance: -; d_gene: -; j_gene: TRBJ2-7; v_gene: TRBV5-4; len: 11; CDR3aa: CASRGGGKQYF; CDR3nt: TGTGCCAGCAGAGGGGGGGGAAAGCAGTACTTC
abundance: -; d_gene: TRBD1; j_gene: TRBJ1-1; v_gene: TRBV7-2; len: 15; CDR3aa: CASSLDGTGETEAFF; CDR3nt: TGTGCCAGCAGCTTAGATGGGACAGGGGAGACTGAAGCTTTCTTT
abundance: -; d_gene: -; j_gene: TRBJ1-3; v_gene: TRBV4-3; len: 15; CDR3aa: CASSQDRTSGNTIYF; CDR3nt: TGCGCCAGCAGCCAAGATCGCACCTCTGGAAACACCATATATTTT
abundance: -; d_gene: TRBD1; j_gene: TRBJ2-7; v_gene: TRBV28; len: 16; CDR3aa: CASSPPRGTGAYEQYF; CDR3nt: TGTGCCAGCAGTCCACCCCGCGGGACAGGGGCCTACGAGCAGTACTTC
abundance: once; d_gene: -; j_gene: TRBJ2-1; v_gene: TRBV7-3; len: 16; CDR3aa: CASSPRGRPSYNEQFF; CDR3nt: TGTGCCAGCAGCCCCAGGGGAAGGCCCTCCTACAATGAGCAGTTCTTC
abundance: -; d_gene: TRBD1; j_gene: TRBJ2-7; v_gene: TRBV29-1; len: 12; CDR3aa: CTLRGQYYEQYF; CDR3nt: TGCACCCTACGGGGACAGTACTACGAGCAGTACTTC
abundance: -; d_gene: TRBD2; j_gene: TRBJ2-5; v_gene: TRBV5-4; len: 15; CDR3aa: CASSLGTSGQETQYF; CDR3nt: TGTGCCAGCAGCTTGGGGACTAGCGGGCAAGAGACCCAGTACTTC
abundance: -; d_gene: -; j_gene: TRBJ2-7; v_gene: TRBV4-3; len: 16; CDR3aa: CASSQDRSGAPREQYF; CDR3nt: TGCGCCAGCAGCCAAGATAGAAGCGGAGCCCCCCGCGAGCAGTACTTC
abundance: once; d_gene: -; j_gene: TRBJ2-2; v_gene: TRBV25-1; len: 13; CDR3aa: CATQQTNTGELFF; CDR3nt: TGTGCCACCCAGCAGACGAACACCGGGGAGCTGTTTTTT